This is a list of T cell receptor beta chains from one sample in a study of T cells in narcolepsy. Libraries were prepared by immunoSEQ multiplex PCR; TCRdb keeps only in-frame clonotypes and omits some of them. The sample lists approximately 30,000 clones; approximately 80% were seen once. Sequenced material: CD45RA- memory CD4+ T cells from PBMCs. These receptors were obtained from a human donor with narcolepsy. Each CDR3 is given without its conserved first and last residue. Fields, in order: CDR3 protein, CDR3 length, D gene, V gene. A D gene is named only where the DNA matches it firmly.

CDR3: ASSSRHQTEAF
length: 11
D: .
V: TRBV7-3

CDR3: ASSGDSSIEKLF
length: 12
D: TRBD1
V: TRBV7-9

CDR3: ASSSVLAGLLHEQF
length: 14
D: TRBD2
V: TRBV11-2

CDR3: ASSTTLTLSYNEQF
length: 14
D: .
V: TRBV5-5

CDR3: ASRSGGLYNEQF
length: 12
D: .
V: TRBV7-8

CDR3: ASREGYYGYT
length: 10
D: .
V: TRBV27

CDR3: ASSILAPGLYNEQF
length: 14
D: .
V: TRBV19

CDR3: ASKSRGGNTEAF
length: 12
D: .
V: TRBV19

CDR3: ASSIDLAGNSPLH
length: 13
D: .
V: TRBV19

CDR3: SAPSGAEQF
length: 9
D: .
V: TRBV20-1

CDR3: ASSEGFSGGPYNEQF
length: 15
D: TRBD2
V: TRBV6-1

CDR3: ARSPEVRGANTEAF
length: 14
D: .
V: TRBV5-3

CDR3: ASSLDENQPQH
length: 11
D: .
V: TRBV7-7

CDR3: ASSVDRAPTKNIQY
length: 14
D: TRBD1
V: TRBV7-6

CDR3: ASRTGRLKNIQY
length: 12
D: .
V: TRBV6-5

CDR3: ASSYQGGTEAF
length: 11
D: .
V: TRBV11-3

CDR3: ASSQEARRSPLH
length: 12
D: .
V: TRBV28

CDR3: ASHSPHTTYEQY
length: 12
D: .
V: TRBV28

CDR3: ASSREAGNTIY
length: 11
D: .
V: TRBV6-5

CDR3: ATSRSVQKSNEKLF
length: 14
D: .
V: TRBV15

CDR3: ASSWGQGGYTGELF
length: 14
D: TRBD1
V: TRBV5-5

CDR3: ASSIWGVDEQY
length: 11
D: .
V: TRBV19

CDR3: ASSEVPSGANVLT
length: 13
D: .
V: TRBV2

CDR3: ASSPSPGYGYT
length: 11
D: .
V: TRBV4-3

CDR3: ASSLPGGYGYT
length: 11
D: TRBD1
V: TRBV28

CDR3: ASTSGTAPYGYT
length: 12
D: TRBD1
V: TRBV7-8

CDR3: ASSTTGNEQF
length: 10
D: TRBD1
V: TRBV7-3

CDR3: ASSPNRGAANTEAF
length: 14
D: TRBD1
V: TRBV5-4

CDR3: ASSLAGAMNTEAF
length: 13
D: .
V: TRBV5-1

CDR3: ASRGQGAVDEQY
length: 12
D: TRBD1
V: TRBV19

CDR3: ASSSPLAGIQETQY
length: 14
D: TRBD2
V: TRBV5-1

CDR3: ASSVYLRNLGARNTEAF
length: 17
D: .
V: TRBV5-6

CDR3: ATRPSGRSVEQY
length: 12
D: .
V: TRBV6-1

CDR3: ASSMAGGRVYGYT
length: 13
D: TRBD1
V: TRBV6-1

CDR3: ASSLGSGTGELF
length: 12
D: .
V: TRBV7-9

CDR3: ASSLFLRSAGANVLT
length: 15
D: .
V: TRBV7-3

CDR3: ASSLREGRLF
length: 10
D: .
V: TRBV11-2

CDR3: ASSKRDSPLH
length: 10
D: .
V: TRBV9

CDR3: ASSLASKGYEQY
length: 12
D: .
V: TRBV5-1

CDR3: ASSLDSNTEAF
length: 11
D: .
V: TRBV6-6

CDR3: ASSPSPLLDTQY
length: 12
D: .
V: TRBV7-2

CDR3: ASSLMATSGAQETQY
length: 15
D: TRBD2
V: TRBV7-3

CDR3: ASSFYRGETQY
length: 11
D: .
V: TRBV5-8

CDR3: ASLRRAGGETQY
length: 12
D: TRBD2
V: TRBV6-1

CDR3: ASSMGQSGNTIY
length: 12
D: TRBD1
V: TRBV19

CDR3: ASSPRISVANVLT
length: 13
D: .
V: TRBV27

CDR3: ASSLTGSGVDEQY
length: 13
D: .
V: TRBV7-3

CDR3: AWTQSNEQF
length: 9
D: .
V: TRBV30

CDR3: ASTVEGGTYNSPLH
length: 14
D: .
V: TRBV2

CDR3: ASQSLGPVSQPQH
length: 13
D: .
V: TRBV7-9

CDR3: AISESEGKAYEQY
length: 13
D: .
V: TRBV10-3